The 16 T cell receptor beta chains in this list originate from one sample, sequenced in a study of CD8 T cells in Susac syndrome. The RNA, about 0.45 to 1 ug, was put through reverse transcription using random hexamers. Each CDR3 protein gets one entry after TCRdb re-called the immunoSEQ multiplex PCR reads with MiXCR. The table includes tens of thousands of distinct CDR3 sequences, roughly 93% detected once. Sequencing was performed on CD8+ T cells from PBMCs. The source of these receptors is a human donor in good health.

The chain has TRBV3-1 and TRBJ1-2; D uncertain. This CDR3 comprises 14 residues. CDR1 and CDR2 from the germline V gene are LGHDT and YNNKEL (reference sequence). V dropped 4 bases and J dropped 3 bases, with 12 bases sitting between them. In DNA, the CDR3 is TGTGCCAGCAGCCCAGAAAGGACCGACTATGGCTACACCTTC. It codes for CASSPERTDYGYTF.

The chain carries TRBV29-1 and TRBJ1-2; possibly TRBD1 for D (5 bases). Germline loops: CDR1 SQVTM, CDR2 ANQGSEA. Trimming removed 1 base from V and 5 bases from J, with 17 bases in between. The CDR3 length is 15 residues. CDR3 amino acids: CSVEVRRGLQYGYTF. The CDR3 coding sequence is TGCAGCGTTGAAGTAAGGCGGGGACTGCAATATGGCTACACCTTC.

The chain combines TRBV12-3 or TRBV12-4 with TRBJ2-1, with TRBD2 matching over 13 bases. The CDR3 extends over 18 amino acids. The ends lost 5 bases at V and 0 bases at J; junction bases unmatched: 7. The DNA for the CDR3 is TGTGCCAGCAGTCATCCGACTAGCGGGAGGAGCTCCTACAATGAGCAGTTCTTC. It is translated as CASSHPTSGRSSYNEQFF.

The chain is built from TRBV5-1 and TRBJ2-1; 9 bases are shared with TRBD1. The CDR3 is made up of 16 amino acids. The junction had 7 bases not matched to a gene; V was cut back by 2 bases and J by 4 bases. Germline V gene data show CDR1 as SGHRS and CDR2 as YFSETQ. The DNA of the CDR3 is TGCGCCAGCAGCTTAGAACAGGGGGCAAGGTACAATGAGCAGTTCTTC. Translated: CASSLEQGARYNEQFF.

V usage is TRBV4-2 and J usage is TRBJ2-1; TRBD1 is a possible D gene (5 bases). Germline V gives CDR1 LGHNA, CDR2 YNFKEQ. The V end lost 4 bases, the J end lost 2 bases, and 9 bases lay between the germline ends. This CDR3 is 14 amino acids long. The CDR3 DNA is TGTGCCAGCAGCCTGGACACTACCTACAATGAGCAGTTCTTC. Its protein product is CASSLDTTYNEQFF.

This chain's CDR3 is CASRKAGHYEQYV. The DNA of the CDR3 is TGTGCCAGCAGGAAGGCGGGACACTACGAGCAGTACGTC. The V and J genes are TRBV3-1 and TRBJ2-7; D may match TRBD1 or TRBD2 (6 bases each). V shed 6 bases and J shed 3 bases, with 12 bases lying between them. Germline V gene lookup returns CDR1 LGHDT and CDR2 YNNKEL (reference sequence). The length of the CDR3 is 13 residues.

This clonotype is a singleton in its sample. Written as DNA, the CDR3 is TGTGCCAGCACCCCCCTGACAGGGTGGGATGAGCAGTTCTTC. This encodes CASTPLTGWDEQFF. The V gene is TRBV27, the J gene TRBJ2-1; 7 positions agree with TRBD1. From germline, CDR1 is MNHEY and CDR2 SMNVEV (reference sequence). V dropped 7 bases and J dropped 8; count of bases not matched to a gene: 11. The CDR3 is made up of 14 amino acids.

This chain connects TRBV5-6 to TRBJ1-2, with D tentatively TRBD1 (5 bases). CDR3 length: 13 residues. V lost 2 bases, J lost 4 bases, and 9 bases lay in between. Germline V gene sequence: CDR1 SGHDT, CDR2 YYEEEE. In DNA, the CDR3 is TGTGCCAGCAGCTTCGGGACGTCCTATGGCTACACCTTC. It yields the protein CASSFGTSYGYTF.

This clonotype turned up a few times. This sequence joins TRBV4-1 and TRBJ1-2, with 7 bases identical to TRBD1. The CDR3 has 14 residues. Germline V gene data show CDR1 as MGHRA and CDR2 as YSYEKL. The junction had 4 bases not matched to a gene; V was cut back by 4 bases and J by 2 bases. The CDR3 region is CASSPRQGNYGYTF. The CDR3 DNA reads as TGCGCCAGCAGCCCTCGACAGGGAAACTATGGCTACACCTTC.

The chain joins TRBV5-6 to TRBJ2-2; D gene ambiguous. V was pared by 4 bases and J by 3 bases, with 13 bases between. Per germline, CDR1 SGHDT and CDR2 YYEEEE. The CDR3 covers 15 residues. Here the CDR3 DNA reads TGTGCCAGCAGCCAACATCGGTGGGACACCGGGGAGCTGTTTTTT. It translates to CASSQHRWDTGELFF.

The CDR3: CASSLGGDGEETQYF. CDR3 nucleotide sequence: TGTGCCAGCAGCCTAGGAGGAGACGGGGAAGAGACCCAGTACTTC. The chain employs TRBV7-9 and TRBJ2-5; maybe TRBD2 (5 bases). Trimming left V 5 bases short and J 3 bases short, with 16 bases between. Germline CDR1 reads SEHNR; CDR2 reads FQNEAQ (reference sequence). The length of the CDR3 is 15 residues.

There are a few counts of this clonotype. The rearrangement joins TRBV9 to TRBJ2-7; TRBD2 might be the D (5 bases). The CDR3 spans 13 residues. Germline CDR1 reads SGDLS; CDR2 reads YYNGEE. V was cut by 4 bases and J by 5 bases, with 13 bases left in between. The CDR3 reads CASSLGLDDEQYF. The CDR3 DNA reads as TGTGCCAGCAGCCTCGGACTCGATGACGAGCAGTACTTC. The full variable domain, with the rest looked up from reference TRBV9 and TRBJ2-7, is DSGVTQTPKHLITATGQRVTLRCSPRSGDLSVYWYQQSLDQGLQFLIQYYNGEERAKGNILERFSAQQFPDLHSELNLSSLELGDSALYFCASSLGLDDEQYFGPGTRLTVT.

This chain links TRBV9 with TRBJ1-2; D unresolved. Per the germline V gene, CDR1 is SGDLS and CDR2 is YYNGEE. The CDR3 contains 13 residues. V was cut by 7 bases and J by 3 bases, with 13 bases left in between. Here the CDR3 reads CASAEGKDYGYTF. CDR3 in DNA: TGTGCCAGCGCGGAGGGAAAAGACTATGGCTACACCTTC.

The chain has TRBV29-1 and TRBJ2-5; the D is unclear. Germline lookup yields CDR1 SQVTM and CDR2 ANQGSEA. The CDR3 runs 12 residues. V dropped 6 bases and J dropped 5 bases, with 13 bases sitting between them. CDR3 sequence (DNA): TGCAGCGTGGGCTGGGAAGCGGAGACCCAGTACTTC. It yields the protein CSVGWEAETQYF.

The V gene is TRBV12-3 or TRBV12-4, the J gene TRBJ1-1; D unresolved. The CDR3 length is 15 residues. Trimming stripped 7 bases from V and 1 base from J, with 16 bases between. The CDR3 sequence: CASTLLPSANTEAFF. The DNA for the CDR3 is TGTGCCAGCACCTTACTCCCATCTGCGAACACTGAAGCTTTCTTT.

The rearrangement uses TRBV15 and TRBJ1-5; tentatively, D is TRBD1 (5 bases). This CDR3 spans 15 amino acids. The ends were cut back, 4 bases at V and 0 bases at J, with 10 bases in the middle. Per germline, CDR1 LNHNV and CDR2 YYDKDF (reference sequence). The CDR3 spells CATSKDRISNQPQHF. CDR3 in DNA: TGTGCCACCAGCAAAGACAGAATTAGCAATCAGCCCCAGCATTTT.